A selection of T cell receptor beta chains follows, all from one sample in a study of metastatic and nonmetastatic thyroid tumors. TCRdb re-called clones from the PCR reads using MiXCR. The table records roughly 15,000 clones, about a quarter of them present only once. Sequenced sample: tumor tissue. The receptors originated from a female donor with papillary thyroid cancer or a benign thyroid nodule (not recorded which). Some clones in this sample may be carry-over from other donors' samples. Each CDR3 is given with its conserved first and last residue. D genes are given only for firm matches. Not every row has a clone size; where given, it reads once, few, many or a size class.

v_gene	abundance	j_gene	d_gene	CDR3aa	CDR3nt
TRBV6-6	medium-sized	TRBJ2-2	TRBD2	CASSLLSLAGRQFTGELFF	TGTGCCAGCAGTCTACTCTCACTAGCGGGACGTCAGTTCACCGGGGAGCTGTTTTTT
TRBV27	few	TRBJ1-6	TRBD1	CASSNRGLLSPLHF	TGTGCCAGCAGTAACAGGGGTCTTCTTTCACCCCTCCACTTT
TRBV6-1	few	TRBJ1-5	NA	CASSPRQGPHQPQHF	TGTGCCAGCAGCCCCCGGCAGGGCCCCCATCAGCCCCAGCATTTT
TRBV29-1	many	TRBJ1-3	NA	CSVRQGDGNTIYF	TGCAGCGTTAGGCAAGGGGATGGAAACACCATATATTTT
TRBV4-3	NA	TRBJ2-7	NA	CASSQVLSPAYEQYF	TGCGCCAGCAGCCAAGTTCTCTCCCCGGCCTACGAGCAGTACTTC
TRBV10-1	few	TRBJ1-1	NA	CASSEQRSFAEDTEAFF	TGCGCCAGCAGTGAACAGAGATCATTCGCGGAGGACACTGAAGCTTTCTTT
TRBV7-2	NA	TRBJ2-1	NA	CASSLRGTYNEQFF	TGTGCCAGCAGCTTAAGAGGTACCTACAATGAGCAGTTCTTC
TRBV24-1	few	TRBJ1-1	TRBD1	CSTSESGGRLAEAFF	TGTTCTACCAGTGAGTCAGGGGGCCGTTTGGCTGAAGCTTTCTTT
TRBV4-2	few	TRBJ2-5	TRBD2	CASSQDLAGGETQYF	TGTGCCAGCAGCCAAGACCTAGCGGGAGGAGAGACCCAGTACTTC
TRBV30	medium-sized	TRBJ1-1	TRBD1	CAWSPGQAAAFF	TGTGCCTGGAGCCCGGGACAGGCCGCAGCTTTCTTT
TRBV14	NA	TRBJ2-7	NA	CASSLGAIGPLEQYF	TGTGCCAGCAGCCTGGGCGCTATCGGGCCCCTCGAGCAGTACTTC
TRBV20-1	NA	TRBJ2-5	TRBD2	CSARYRLAGQGTQYF	TGCAGTGCTAGATATCGCCTAGCGGGACAAGGGACCCAGTACTTC
TRBV3-1	many	TRBJ2-3	TRBD2	CASSQLTSVTDTQYF	TGTGCCAGCAGCCAACTCACTAGCGTCACAGATACGCAGTATTTT
TRBV6-1	NA	TRBJ2-1	NA	CAPKRDCGSNEQFF	TGTGCCCCCAAACGGGACTGCGGAAGCAATGAGCAGTTCTTC
TRBV30	many	TRBJ2-1	TRBD2	CAWSSTSARSYNEQFF	TGTGCCTGGAGTTCGACTAGCGCGAGATCCTACAATGAGCAGTTCTTC
TRBV12-3/TRBV12-4	NA	TRBJ2-7	NA	CASRVTMGGAYEQYF	TGTGCCAGCAGGGTAACTATGGGAGGAGCCTACGAGCAGTACTTC
TRBV30	many	TRBJ2-3	NA	CAWRAPHTDTQYF	TGTGCTTGGAGGGCCCCACACACAGATACGCAGTATTTT
TRBV3-1	medium-sized	TRBJ1-2	NA	CASNPRGTNYGYTF	TGTGCCAGCAACCCCCGGGGGACTAACTATGGCTACACCTTC
TRBV20-1	many	TRBJ1-5	NA	CSALGGVDQPQHF	TGCAGTGCCCTAGGGGGGGTCGATCAGCCCCAGCATTTT
TRBV12-3/TRBV12-4	medium-sized	TRBJ2-7	TRBD2	CASSFGEGLAGTYEQYF	TGTGCCAGCAGTTTCGGGGAGGGACTAGCGGGCACCTACGAGCAGTACTTC
TRBV28	NA	TRBJ2-1	NA	CASSFWVINEQFF	TGTGCCAGCAGTTTTTGGGTGATCAATGAGCAGTTCTTC
TRBV2	many	TRBJ2-2	NA	CASSVALTGELFF	TGTGCCAGCAGTGTTGCTCTCACCGGGGAGCTGTTTTTT
TRBV7-3	many	TRBJ2-3	TRBD2	CASSLAAGGTDTQYF	TGTGCCAGCAGCTTAGCAGCGGGAGGGACAGATACGCAGTATTTT
TRBV6-5	medium-sized	TRBJ2-7	TRBD1	CASSYWTGSSYEQYF	TGTGCCAGCAGTTACTGGACAGGGAGTTCCTACGAGCAGTACTTC
TRBV12-3/TRBV12-4	large	TRBJ2-3	TRBD2	CASQRERTDTQYF	TGTGCCAGCCAGCGGGAGAGAACAGATACGCAGTATTTT
TRBV20-1	many	TRBJ2-2	NA	CSASNDRQGGKRGSPTGELFF	TGCAGTGCTAGCAATGACCGACAGGGAGGCAAGCGGGGATCCCCCACCGGGGAGCTGTTTTTT
TRBV7-9	NA	TRBJ2-1	NA	CASSLFTEGQFF	TGTGCCAGCAGCTTATTTACCGAGGGGCAGTTCTTC
TRBV20-1	NA	TRBJ2-1	TRBD1	CSADGDSSSYNEQFF	TGCAGTGCTGACGGGGACAGCAGCTCCTACAATGAGCAGTTCTTC
TRBV28	few	TRBJ1-5	NA	CASRGSQCDQPQHF	TGTGCCAGCAGAGGGAGTCAGTGTGATCAGCCCCAGCATTTT
TRBV28	NA	TRBJ2-3	NA	CASSLTGTCSTDTQYF	TGTGCCAGCAGTCTGACCGGGACATGTAGCACAGATACGCAGTATTTT
TRBV6-1	few	TRBJ2-7	NA	CASDSGFYEQYF	TGTGCCAGCGACTCGGGGTTTTACGAGCAGTACTTC
TRBV5-1	many	TRBJ2-3	NA	CASSLLLASTDTQYF	TGCGCCAGCAGCTTGTTACTAGCTTCCACAGATACGCAGTATTTT
TRBV30	NA	TRBJ2-5	TRBD1	CAWSLLRSDRVRETQYF	TGTGCCTGGAGTTTACTTCGATCAGACAGGGTGAGAGAGACCCAGTACTTC
TRBV2	medium-sized	TRBJ2-1	NA	CASSEPAVYNEQFF	TGTGCCAGCAGTGAACCAGCGGTTTACAATGAGCAGTTCTTC
TRBV28	NA	TRBJ2-2	TRBD2	CATRTSGRPGELFF	TGTGCCACGCGGACTAGCGGGAGACCCGGGGAGCTGTTTTTT
TRBV30	NA	TRBJ1-5	TRBD1	CAWSPQGGLSNQPQHF	TGTGCCTGGAGTCCCCAGGGGGGGTTAAGCAATCAGCCCCAGCATTTT
TRBV7-3	NA	TRBJ1-5	TRBD1	CASRSQEGTVYSNQPQHF	TGTGCCAGCAGATCACAAGAGGGGACAGTCTATAGCAATCAGCCCCAGCATTTT
TRBV6-1	NA	TRBJ2-1	NA	CASSAICSSYNEQFF	TGTGCCAGCAGTGCTATCTGTAGCTCCTACAATGAGCAGTTCTTC
TRBV5-1	NA	TRBJ1-2	NA	CASSLFAGDGYTF	TGCGCCAGCAGCTTGTTTGCAGGGGACGGCTACACCTTC